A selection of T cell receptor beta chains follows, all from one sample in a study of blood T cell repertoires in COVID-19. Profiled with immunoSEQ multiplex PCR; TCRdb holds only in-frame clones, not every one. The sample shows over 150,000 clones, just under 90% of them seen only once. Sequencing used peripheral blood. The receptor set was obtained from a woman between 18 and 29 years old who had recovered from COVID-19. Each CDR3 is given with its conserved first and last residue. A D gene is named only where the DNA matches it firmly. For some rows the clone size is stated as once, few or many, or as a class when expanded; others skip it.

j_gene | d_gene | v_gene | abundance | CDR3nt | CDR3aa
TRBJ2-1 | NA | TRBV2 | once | TGTGCCAGCAGTGGTTCTAGCGAATCCTACAATGAGCAGTTCTTC | CASSGSSESYNEQFF
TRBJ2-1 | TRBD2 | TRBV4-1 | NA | TGCGCCAGCAGCCTTATTAGCGGGAGGGCTGGGGATGAGCAGTTCTTC | CASSLISGRAGDEQFF
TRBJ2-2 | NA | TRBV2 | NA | TGTGCCAGCCGGAGGGCCCAACTTTCGAACACCGGGGAGCTGTTTTTT | CASRRAQLSNTGELFF
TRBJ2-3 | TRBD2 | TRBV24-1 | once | TGTGCCACCAGTGACACGGGACTAGCGGGGAGCACAGATACGCAGTATTTT | CATSDTGLAGSTDTQYF
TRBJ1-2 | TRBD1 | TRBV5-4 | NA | TGTGCCAGCAGCTTGGCCCCGGGACAGAACTATGGCTACACCTTC | CASSLAPGQNYGYTF
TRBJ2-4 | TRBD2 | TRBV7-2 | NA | TGTGCCAGCAGCTTCACTAGCGGGGGGGGCCAAAACATTCAGTACTTC | CASSFTSGGGQNIQYF
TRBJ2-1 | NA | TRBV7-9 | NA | TGTGCCAGCAGCTTGCCGGGTCTCAATCAATACAATGAGCAGTTCTTC | CASSLPGLNQYNEQFF
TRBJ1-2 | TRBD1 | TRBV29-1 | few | TGCAGCGTTGAAGGGGGGACAGGGTATGGCTACACCTTC | CSVEGGTGYGYTF
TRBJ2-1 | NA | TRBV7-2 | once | TGTGCCAGCAGCGTCGACACCCCTGGCAATGAGCAGTTCTTC | CASSVDTPGNEQFF
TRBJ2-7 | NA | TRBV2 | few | TGTGCCAGCAGCGCTACGTGGGGGGACGAGCAGTACTTC | CASSATWGDEQYF
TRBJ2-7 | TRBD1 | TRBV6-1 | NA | TGTGCCAGCAGTGAAGCGGGACAGGGACCCTACGAGCAGTACTTC | CASSEAGQGPYEQYF
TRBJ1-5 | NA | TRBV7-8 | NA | TGTGCCAGCAGCTTAGGGGCTAGTTGGGGGGGTCAGCCCCAGCATTTT | CASSLGASWGGQPQHF
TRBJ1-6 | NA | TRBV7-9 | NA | TGTGCCAGCAGCTCGACGGGTCGAAATTCACCCCTCCACTTT | CASSSTGRNSPLHF
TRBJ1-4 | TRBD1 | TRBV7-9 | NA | TGTGCCAGCAGCTCTGGGACAGCCGAAATAAAACTGTTTTTT | CASSSGTAEIKLFF
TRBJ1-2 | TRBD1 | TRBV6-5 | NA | TGTGCCAGTTTGATCACAGGGGACTATGGCTACACCTTC | CASLITGDYGYTF
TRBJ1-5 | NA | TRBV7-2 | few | TGTGCCAGCAGCCCCCCGGGGAATCAGCCCCAGCATTTT | CASSPPGNQPQHF
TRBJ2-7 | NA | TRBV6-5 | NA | TGTGCCAGCACTACCCCCCGGGGGAACGAGCAGTACTTC | CASTTPRGNEQYF
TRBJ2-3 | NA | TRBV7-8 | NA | TGTGCCAGCAGCTTAGCAGTCACGAGGACAGATACGCAGTATTTT | CASSLAVTRTDTQYF
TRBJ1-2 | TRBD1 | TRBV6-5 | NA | TGTGCCAGCAGCCCCGGGACAGGGTATGGCTACACCTTC | CASSPGTGYGYTF
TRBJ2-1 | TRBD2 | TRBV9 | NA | TGTGCCAGCAGCGTAGGGCTAGCGGGAGGGCCTGAGCAGTTCTTC | CASSVGLAGGPEQFF
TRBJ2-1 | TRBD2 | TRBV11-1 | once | TGTGCCAGCAGCTTAGCGCGCGAGATAGCGGGGAAAAAACACAATGAGCAGTTCTTC | CASSLAREIAGKKHNEQFF
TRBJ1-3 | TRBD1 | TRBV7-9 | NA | TGTGCCAGCAGCTCCCGGACAGGGCTTACTGGAAACACCATATATTTT | CASSSRTGLTGNTIYF
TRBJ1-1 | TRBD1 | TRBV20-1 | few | TGCAGTGCTTACAGGGGGGCTGAAGCTTTCTTT | CSAYRGAEAFF
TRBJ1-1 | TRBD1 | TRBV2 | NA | TGTGCCAGCCTATTTGGACAGGGGAACACTGAAGCTTTCTTT | CASLFGQGNTEAFF
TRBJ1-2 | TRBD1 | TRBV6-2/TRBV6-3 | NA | TGTGCCAGCAGTTACTCAGGGGGCGCGGATGGCTACACCTTC | CASSYSGGADGYTF
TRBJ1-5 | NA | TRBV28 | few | TGTGCCATGGGGGCGCGGCGCAATCAGCCCCAGCATTTT | CAMGARRNQPQHF
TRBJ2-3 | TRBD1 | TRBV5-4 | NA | TGTGCCAGCAGCTCGGGACAGGGGTTATTAGATACGCAGTATTTT | CASSSGQGLLDTQYF
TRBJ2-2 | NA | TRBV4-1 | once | TGCGCCAGCAGCCAGCGGACAGATCACACCGGGGAGCTGTTTTTT | CASSQRTDHTGELFF
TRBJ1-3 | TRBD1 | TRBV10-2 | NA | TGCGCCAGCAGTGACGGGACAGGGCTTGGAAACACCATATATTTT | CASSDGTGLGNTIYF
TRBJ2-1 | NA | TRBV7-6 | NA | TGTGCCAGCAGCCCCCTCCCTAGACAGAGCTCCTACAATGAGCAGTTCTTC | CASSPLPRQSSYNEQFF
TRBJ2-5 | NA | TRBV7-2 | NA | TGTGCCAGCAGCCGTCCTCAAGAGACCCAGTACTTC | CASSRPQETQYF
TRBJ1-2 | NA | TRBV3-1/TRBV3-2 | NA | TGTGCCAGCAGCCAAGAGGGCGGGGGAGGCTACACCTTC | CASSQEGGGGYTF
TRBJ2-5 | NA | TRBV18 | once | TGTGCCAGCTCACCACGGGCCCCTTCCCCTGAGACCCAGTACTTC | CASSPRAPSPETQYF
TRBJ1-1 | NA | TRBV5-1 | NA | TGCGCCAGCAGCAGGGAAGGGCCAGGGACTGCTTTCTTT | CASSREGPGTAFF
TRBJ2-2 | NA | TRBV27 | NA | TGTGCCAGCAGTTTCTGGGCCACCGGGGAGCTGTTTTTT | CASSFWATGELFF
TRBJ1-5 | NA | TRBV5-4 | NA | TGTGCCAGCAGCTTGGGCCCGACGGGTAGCAATCAGCCCCAGCATTTT | CASSLGPTGSNQPQHF
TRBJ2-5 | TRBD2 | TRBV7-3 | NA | TGTGCCAGCAGCTCTGGCGGGGGGGCTCAAGAGACCCAGTACTTC | CASSSGGGAQETQYF
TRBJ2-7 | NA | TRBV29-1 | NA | TGCAGCGTTGTGTGGAGGGACGCCTACGAGCAGTACTTC | CSVVWRDAYEQYF
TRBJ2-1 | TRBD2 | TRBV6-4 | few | TGTGCCAGCAGTAAACTAGCGGGGGACTACAATGAGCAGTTCTTC | CASSKLAGDYNEQFF
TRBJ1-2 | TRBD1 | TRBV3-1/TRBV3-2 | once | TGTGCCAGCAGGACAGGGGGCAGGGATGGCTACACCTTC | CASRTGGRDGYTF
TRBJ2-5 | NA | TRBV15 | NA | TGTGCCACGGAGCAAGGACACTTCCAAGAGACCCAGTACTTC | CATEQGHFQETQYF
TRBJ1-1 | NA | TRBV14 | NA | TGTGCCAGCAGCCAAGATCGGTGGGCAGAAGCTTTCTTT | CASSQDRWAEAFF
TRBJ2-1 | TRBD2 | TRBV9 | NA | TGTGCCAGCAGCGCCCTAGCGGGGGGCCTCAACTCCTACAATGAGCAGTTCTTC | CASSALAGGLNSYNEQFF
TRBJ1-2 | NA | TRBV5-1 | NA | TGCGCCAGCAGCTTGGACAGGGAGAGGGGCTACACCTTC | CASSLDRERGYTF
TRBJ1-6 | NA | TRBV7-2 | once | TGTGCCAGCAGCTCCCTATCCGGTTCACCCCTCCACTTT | CASSSLSGSPLHF
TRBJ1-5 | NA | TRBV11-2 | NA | TGTGCCAGCAGCTTAGGGGGCGTATTTAGCAATCAGCCCCAGCATTTT | CASSLGGVFSNQPQHF
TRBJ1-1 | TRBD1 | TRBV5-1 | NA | TGCGCCAGCAGCTTGGTCACAGGGGGATGGTCGAACACTGAAGCTTTCTTT | CASSLVTGGWSNTEAFF
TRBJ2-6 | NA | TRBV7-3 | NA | TGTGCCAGCAGCCCATCTGGGGCCAACGTCCTGACTTTC | CASSPSGANVLTF
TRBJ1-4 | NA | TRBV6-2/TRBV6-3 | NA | TGTGCCAGCAGTAACAGTGGGGCTATGGAAAAACTGTTTTTT | CASSNSGAMEKLFF
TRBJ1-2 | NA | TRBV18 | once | TGTGCCAGCTCACCTTTCGAGGGTTCGGGCTATGGCTACACCTTC | CASSPFEGSGYGYTF
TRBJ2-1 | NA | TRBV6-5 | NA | TGTGCCAGCAGCTCCCGCGGGGACAATGAGCAGTTCTTC | CASSSRGDNEQFF
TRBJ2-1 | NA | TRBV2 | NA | TGTGCCAGCAGTCTGACTAGTCCCCATGGCTCCTACAATGAGCAGTTCTTC | CASSLTSPHGSYNEQFF
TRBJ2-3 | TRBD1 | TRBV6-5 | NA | TGTGCCAGCAGTTACTCGGGGACAGGGTGGACAGATACGCAGTATTTT | CASSYSGTGWTDTQYF
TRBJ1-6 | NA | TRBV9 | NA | TGTGCCAGCAGCGTAGGAGAGGGCAGCTCACCCCTCCACTTT | CASSVGEGSSPLHF
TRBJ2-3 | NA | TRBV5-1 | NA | TGCGCCAGCAGCTTGGAAGTTGGGGGCGCCCGGGGAGATACGCAGTATTTT | CASSLEVGGARGDTQYF